The 29 T cell receptor beta chains below were found in one sample sequenced in a study of cytomegalovirus exposure and HLA in healthy donors. The PCR contained 60 Vbeta and 13 Jbeta primers. Sequencing was performed with immunoSEQ multiplex PCR; in TCRdb, only in-frame clones are kept and a portion is missing. The sample holds 80,000 to 95,000 clones, about 79% seen once. Sequencing was done on a sample of PBMCs. The receptors were gathered from a female donor in good health and CMV-seronegative.

The chain combines TRBV4-2 with TRBJ2-7, with D unclear. This CDR3 comprises 13 residues. Trimming shortened V by 1 base and J by 3 bases, and 7 bases separated the two germline ends. Germline CDR1 LGHNA, CDR2 YNFKEQ. The CDR3 reads CASSQVSSYEQYF. In DNA form, the CDR3 reads TGTGCCAGCAGCCAAGTATCCAGCTACGAGCAGTACTTC.

The V gene is TRBV5-1, the J gene TRBJ1-1, with 12 bases aligning to TRBD1. V was pared by 2 bases and J by 10 bases, with 12 bases of the junction left unmatched. The CDR3 sequence is 16 residues long. Germline CDR1 SGHRS, CDR2 YFSETQ. The DNA for the CDR3 is TGCGCCAGCAGCTTTTCTTCGGGACAGGGGGCCGGGGGAGCTTTCTTT. It translates to CASSFSSGQGAGGAFF.

The table lists this clone with a few counts. This chain joins TRBV29-1 and TRBJ2-2; D gene ambiguous. V gave up 5 bases and J gave up 5 bases, with 9 bases separating them. The CDR3 consists of 12 residues. Germline V CDR1 and CDR2: SQVTM, ANQGSEA. In DNA, the CDR3 is TGCAGCGTTCTCGACTTAACCGGGGAGCTGTTTTTT. This sequence encodes CSVLDLTGELFF.

In nucleotides, the CDR3 is TGTGCCAGCAGTTTAAATCCTCGGGGTTGGAAAACAGATACGCAGTATTTT. Amino acids: CASSLNPRGWKTDTQYF. The chain combines TRBV27 with TRBJ2-3; D possibly corresponds to TRBD2 (5 bases). The germline V gene encodes CDR1 MNHEY and CDR2 SMNVEV (reference sequence). The CDR3 contains 17 residues. Between the trimmed V and J ends, which lost 2 bases and 3 bases, there was a span of 18 bases.

This chain uses TRBV19 with TRBJ2-4; D is perhaps TRBD2 (6 bases). Germline V gene sequence: CDR1 LNHDA, CDR2 SQIVND (reference sequence). This CDR3 has 20 amino acids. Trimming left V 5 bases short and J 0 bases short, with 26 bases between. CDR3 nucleotides: TGTGCCAGTAGTGAGGCCGGGACGCTAACTACGGGGGTAGCCAAAAACATTCAGTACTTC. Its protein product is CASSEAGTLTTGVAKNIQYF.

The chain is built from TRBV16 and TRBJ1-4; no clear D gene. CDR1 and CDR2 from the germline V gene are KGHSY and FQNENV. Between the trimmed V and J ends, which lost 3 bases and 7 bases, there was a span of 9 bases. This CDR3 comprises 13 residues. In nucleotides, the CDR3 is TGTGCCAGCAGCCAGGCTGGGCCTGAAAAACTGTTTTTT. The encoded protein is CASSQAGPEKLFF.

This chain links TRBV4-1 with TRBJ2-3; D not resolved. CDR3 length: 15 amino acids. Trimming left V 1 base short and J 0 bases short, with 8 bases between. The V gene's germline CDR1 is MGHRA and CDR2 YSYEKL. CDR3 in amino acids: CASSQVGASTDTQYF. Here the CDR3 DNA reads TGCGCCAGCAGCCAAGTGGGCGCAAGCACAGATACGCAGTATTTT.

The chain combines TRBV19 with TRBJ1-3, with D possibly matching TRBD1 (5 bases). The CDR3 contains 14 residues. Germline CDR1 is LNHDA and CDR2 is SQIVND (reference sequence). Trimming took 8 bases from V and 0 from J, leaving 11 bases between them. The CDR3 loop is CASRGISSGNTIYF. In DNA, the CDR3 is TGTGCCAGTCGGGGGATTTCCTCTGGAAACACCATATATTTT. The variable domain in full, completed from reference TRBV19 and TRBJ1-3, reads DGGITQSPKYLFRKEGQNVTLSCEQNLNHDAMYWYRQDPGQGLRLIYYSQIVNDFQKGDIAEGYSVSREKKESFPLTVTSAQKNPTAFYLCASRGISSGNTIYFGEGSWLTVV.

J is TRBJ2-1 and V is TRBV29-1; tentatively, D is TRBD1 (6 bases). Germline V lookup: CDR1 SQVTM, CDR2 ANQGSEA. The V and J ends lost 4 bases and 8 bases respectively, with 12 bases between them. The CDR3 runs to 12 residues. CDR3 nucleotides: TGCAGCGTTGTCCCGACAGGATATGAGCAGTTCTTC. Translated, it gives CSVVPTGYEQFF.

This clone occurred once. V is TRBV6-5 and J is TRBJ2-1; TRBD2 aligns across 10 bases. This CDR3 comprises 15 residues. Germline V gene lookup returns CDR1 MNHEY and CDR2 SVGAGI. After removal of 5 bases from V and 5 bases from J, the junction contained 6 bases not matched to a gene. The CDR3 nucleotides read TGTGCCAGCAGTCTAAGCGGGGGGGTCAACAATGAGCAGTTCTTC. Its protein product is CASSLSGGVNNEQFF.

Concerning this clone itself: The same CDR3 can be traced to other DNA sequences in this sample. This chain links TRBV2 with TRBJ2-3; D call uncertain. The germline V and J ends were trimmed by 4 bases and 0 bases, with 2 bases remaining between them. The CDR3 contains 12 residues. Germline CDR1 and CDR2: SNHLY and FYNNEI. The CDR3 sequence is CASSVSTDTQYF. Here the CDR3 DNA reads TGTGCCAGCAGTGTAAGCACAGATACGCAGTATTTT. Variable domain in full (rest from reference TRBV2 and TRBJ2-3): EPEVTQTPSHQVTQMGQEVILRCVPISNHLYFYWYRQILGQKVEFLVSFYNNEISEKSEIFDDQFSVERPDGSNFTLKIRSTKLEDSAMYFCASSVSTDTQYFGPGTRLTVL.

The chain carries TRBV6-5 and TRBJ2-7, with D perhaps TRBD1 (7 bases). CDR1 is MNHEY and CDR2 is SVGAGI in the germline V gene. V shed 6 bases and J shed 3 bases, with 18 bases lying between them. The CDR3 loop spans 15 amino acids. The CDR3 reads CASRLAGTEDYEQYF. The CDR3 bases are TGTGCCAGCAGACTAGCCGGGACAGAAGACTACGAGCAGTACTTC.

V usage is TRBV5-1 and J usage is TRBJ2-6; 9 bases match TRBD1. Germline V lookup: CDR1 SGHRS, CDR2 YFSETQ. The CDR3 consists of 16 residues. V shed 1 base, J shed 4 bases, and the junction held 3 bases outside the gene matches. The DNA of the CDR3 is TGCGCCAGCAGCTTGTCACAGGGGGCCGGGGCCAACGTCCTGACTTTC. This translates into CASSLSQGAGANVLTF.

The chain employs TRBV2 and TRBJ1-5, with D possibly matching TRBD1 (5 bases). CDR1 SNHLY and CDR2 FYNNEI come from the germline V gene. CDR3 length equals 13 residues. Trimming cost V 7 bases and J 3 bases, with 10 bases left between them. The CDR3 sequence is CASNTGFNQPQHF. In nucleotides, the CDR3 is TGTGCCAGCAATACAGGCTTCAATCAGCCCCAGCATTTT.

The chain combines TRBV5-1 with TRBJ2-1, with 9 bases aligning to TRBD1. Germline V CDR1 and CDR2: SGHRS, YFSETQ. The CDR3 spans 15 residues. V was pared by 4 bases and J by 3 bases, with 5 bases of the junction left unmatched. In DNA, the CDR3 is TGCGCCAGCAGCCCGGGACAGGGAGGCTACAATGAGCAGTTCTTC. Its protein product is CASSPGQGGYNEQFF.

This chain links TRBV14 with TRBJ1-2; D remains unclear. CDR1 SGHDN and CDR2 FVKESK come from the germline V gene. V lost 1 base to trimming and J lost 5 bases, with 14 bases between them. The CDR3 has 15 residues. CDR3 region: CASSQVPGSGYGYTF. Here the CDR3 DNA reads TGTGCCAGCAGCCAAGTGCCAGGTAGTGGTTATGGCTACACCTTC.

The rearrangement links TRBV30 to TRBJ2-1; TRBD2 agrees at 11 bases. CDR3 size: 12 residues. Germline V gene lookup returns CDR1 GTSNPN and CDR2 SVGIG (reference sequence). J gave up 10 bases and V 3 bases, and 2 bases lay outside the gene matches. The DNA of the CDR3 is TGTGCCTGGAGCAGACTAGCGGGGGAGCAGTTCTTC. This translates into CAWSRLAGEQFF.

The chain combines TRBV18 with TRBJ2-3, with D maybe TRBD1 (7 bases). Per germline, CDR1 KGHSH and CDR2 LQKENI. The CDR3 sequence is 16 residues long. V shed 3 bases and J shed 1 base, with 14 bases lying between them. The CDR3 bases are TGTGCCAGCTCACCTAGGACAGGCGGGGGCACAGATACGCAGTATTTT. Protein: CASSPRTGGGTDTQYF.

This chain links TRBV19 with TRBJ1-5, with 10 bases matching TRBD1. CDR1 and CDR2 (germline): LNHDA, SQIVND (reference sequence). The CDR3 contains 16 residues. Trimming took 5 bases from V and 4 from J; bases not matched to a gene: 8. The CDR3 DNA is TGTGCCAGTAGTTTCCCGACAGGGGGCCTTAATCAGCCCCAGCATTTT. Amino acids: CASSFPTGGLNQPQHF.

This chain connects TRBV30 to TRBJ1-5; 11 nucleotides align to TRBD1. The CDR3 extends over 15 amino acids. The trim removed 2 bases at V and 6 bases at J, leaving 6 bases unmatched. From germline, CDR1 is GTSNPN and CDR2 SVGIG (reference sequence). The CDR3 DNA follows: TGTGCCTGGAGTACAGGACAGGGGGCGGGTCAGCCCCAGCATTTT. Translation: CAWSTGQGAGQPQHF.

This chain connects TRBV5-5 to TRBJ1-4; perhaps TRBD1 as D (5 bases). Germline CDR1 and CDR2: SGHKS and YYEKEE (reference sequence). This CDR3 is built from 15 residues. V lost 2 bases, J lost 8 bases, and 16 bases lay in between. CDR3: CASSLYGLEGEKLFF. In nucleotides, the CDR3 is TGTGCCAGCAGCTTATACGGGCTGGAGGGGGAAAAACTGTTTTTT.

In nucleotides, the CDR3 is TGTGCCAGCAGTTTAAGAGGCAGCCGACCGAGTACTAGCGGACAGTTCTTC. Protein sequence: CASSLRGSRPSTSGQFF. The chain links TRBV28 to TRBJ2-1; TRBD2 agrees at 8 bases. Germline loops: CDR1 MDHEN, CDR2 SYDVKM. With 2 bases clipped from V and 13 bases from J, the junction kept 19 bases outside the gene matches. The CDR3 length is 17 residues.

The rearrangement links TRBV25-1 to TRBJ1-1; 8 bases are a match to TRBD1. The ends lost 5 bases at V and 3 bases at J; junction bases unmatched: 8. The germline V gene encodes CDR1 MGHDK and CDR2 SYGVNS. This CDR3 region has 15 residues. This chain's CDR3 is CASSPRTGRDTEAFF. The CDR3 DNA is TGTGCCAGCAGTCCACGGACAGGGAGGGACACTGAAGCTTTCTTT.

V usage is TRBV29-1 and J usage is TRBJ2-7, with D maybe TRBD2 (6 bases). V gave up 6 bases and J gave up 5 bases, with 17 bases separating them. Germline V gene lookup returns CDR1 SQVTM and CDR2 ANQGSEA. This CDR3 has 13 residues. The CDR3 loop reads CSVVRDLGNEQYF. The CDR3 nucleotides are TGCAGCGTGGTAAGGGACTTAGGTAACGAGCAGTACTTC.

Only a few counts were recorded for this clone. The chain joins TRBV6-1 to TRBJ2-2; possibly TRBD1 for D (5 bases). Trimming left V 5 bases short and J 4 bases short, with 14 bases between. The CDR3 spans 15 residues. Germline CDR1 is MNHNS and CDR2 is SASEGT. The CDR3 protein is CASSRQPPGTGELFF. CDR3 nucleotide sequence: TGTGCCAGCAGTCGACAGCCCCCCGGCACCGGGGAGCTGTTTTTT.

This clone was seen a few times. For the CDR3, the DNA is TGCGCCAGCAGCCGGGGTACAACTAATGAAAAACTGTTTTTT. It codes for CASSRGTTNEKLFF. The chain is built from TRBV10-1 and TRBJ1-4, with D uncertain. The CDR3 length is 14 residues. Germline CDR1 is WNHNN and CDR2 is SYGVQD (reference sequence). The V and J ends lost 6 bases and 0 bases respectively, with 8 bases between them.

The CDR3 nucleotides read TGTGCCAGCCTTAACAGGGGTGAAGCTTTCTTT. Translating it yields CASLNRGEAFF. The chain combines TRBV6-5 with TRBJ1-1; TRBD1 matches 7 bases. Germline-derived CDR1 and CDR2 are MNHEY and SVGAGI. The CDR3 consists of 11 residues. The ends lost 8 bases at V and 7 bases at J; junction bases unmatched: 4.

This clone has only one observation. The rearrangement joins TRBV5-4 to TRBJ1-1; D is possibly TRBD1 (5 bases). CDR3 length: 15 residues. V lost 0 bases and J 4 bases, leaving 13 bases between the germline ends. Germline CDR1 SGHNT, CDR2 YYREEE (reference sequence). The CDR3 loop is CASSLASGQGTEAFF. CDR3 bases: TGTGCCAGCAGCTTGGCCAGTGGGCAGGGCACTGAAGCTTTCTTT.

This chain uses TRBV29-1 with TRBJ1-1; unclear D gene. Germline V lookup: CDR1 SQVTM, CDR2 ANQGSEA. This CDR3 region has 11 residues. V lost 8 bases and J lost 2, with 9 bases in between. CDR3 region: CSFSENTEAFF. DNA of the CDR3: TGCAGCTTCAGCGAAAACACTGAAGCTTTCTTT.